This record looks at one T cell receptor (beta chain) sequence and its context. Its specificity is unknown. CDR3 length: 13 amino acids. The V end was cut by 2 bases, the J end by 8 bases, with 12 bases between. Germline V gives CDR1 MDHEN, CDR2 SYDVKM. The sample originates from a study of persistence of HIV-infected CD4 T cells. Study-wide context: Donors had been on suppressive ART for a median of around 8 years.

This was the immunoSEQ version 4 assay in survey mode. Each sample used up to 1 ug genomic DNA diluted to around 10 ng/uL. The protocol was immunoSEQ multiplex PCR, while the TCRdb copy is restricted to in-frame clones and leaves out a portion. This table holds 24,000 or so clones, about 74% found once. Overlapping HIV-1 Gag 15-mer peptides at approximately 1 ug per peptide per mL were used. Responding CD4+ T cells were sorted by upregulation of both CD40 ligand and CD69. Points from the study as a whole: TCR oligoclonality correlated with proviral oligoclonality in the same sorted populations.

Source: CD4+ T cells sorted from PBMCs after approximately 19-hour stimulation, taken from a patient who received antiretroviral therapy. This chain joins TRBV28 and TRBJ1-2; unclear D gene. This clonotype was obtained from an adult man with HIV who was CMV-seropositive. CDR3 sequence reads: CASSLRFFGGYTF. The DNA for the CDR3 is TGTGCCAGCAGTTTAAGGTTTTTTGGGGGCTACACCTTC.